The TCR beta chain described here comes from a study of shared clonotypes between healthy human individuals (dated by TCRdb to 2020 to 2022). With respect to the entire study: Two women and a few men aged 18 to 49 years were included in the cohort. Per donor, three plates each were used for CD4 naive and CD4 memory, two for CD8 naive, and one for CD8 memory. Blood TCR repertoires of about five healthy adults were deeply sequenced to estimate repertoire size and the extent of clonotype sharing between individuals. Leukapheresis yielded between about 0.8 and 9.5 billion PBMCs per donor. To increase sequencing depth and limit assay-specific biases, TCR repertoire library preparation and sequencing were carried out by different laboratories using diverse techniques.

V was cut back by 7 bases and J by 3 bases, leaving a gap of 11 bases between them. The CDR3 contains 12 residues, cysteine and phenylalanine counted. Only the CDR3 DNA is retained, 36 bases long and in frame from the first base. CDR1 and CDR2 (SGHRS, YFSETQ) derive from the germline V gene. Using the deep immunoSEQ assay, multiplex PCR amplified TCR CDR3 regions from genomic DNA. Genomic DNA extracted from each cell subset was distributed evenly over all wells of several immunoSEQ 96-well plates, and each plate served as one replicate. For sorted subsets, approximately 200 ng of genomic DNA, equivalent to roughly 33,000 T cell genomes, went into each replicate PCR. Purified libraries were quantified with a Qubit 3.0 fluorometer, sized on a Bioanalyzer 2100, and re-quantified with the KAPA Library Quantification kit. Every immunoSEQ 96-well plate was sequenced on a separate single-read 150-cycle Illumina NextSeq 550 flow cell. Turning to the authors' computational methods: Because only junctional sequences without quality scores were contained in the immunoSEQ output, filtering matching that applied to full-length reads could not be performed. Sequences were annotated with PyIR, a Python wrapper for IgBLAST v1.9, and V/J genes and CDR3 were assigned using IMGT germline references. Any read was removed if the V/J assignment was weak (E-value above 1e-6), the CDR3 was missing, or the read contained stop codons, out-of-frame junctions, or ambiguous translated residues. V3J clonotypes were defined as sequences sharing the same inferred V gene, J gene, and CDR3 amino acid sequence. Percentage overlap between repertoires was calculated by dividing the number of shared unique clonotypes by the size of the smaller repertoire. Richness of each repertoire was evaluated using RTK rarefaction, the Chao1 estimator, and Recon v2.1 estimates of unobserved clonotypes. OLGA was used to compute generation probabilities for all TCRbeta clonotypes that the gDNA method yielded from a few donors. TCRdb took this table from immuneACCESS and kept in-frame rearrangements with V and J called. Such tables lack part of the clones; where checked against another copy, unresolved V genes explain under half of the gap, and the rest is unexplained. That table furnishes V, J and clone size, whereas the DNA furnished D and trimming. Here the sample has hundreds of thousands of clones; 90% to 97% occur a single time. About 0.064% of the sample is held by the ten biggest clonotypes.

The donors were healthy, HIV-negative adults who had no recently reported acute infections or vaccinations. All donors were Caucasian adults living in Nashville, Tennessee, USA. CD4+ T cells were enriched by magnetic negative selection, after which naive cells were positively selected on CD45RA and the negative fraction was taken as the memory subset. Blood was obtained by leukapheresis, after which PBMCs were separated by Ficoll-Histopaque density gradient centrifugation and cryopreserved in liquid nitrogen vapor phase. Analytical flow cytometry was used to check the purity and quantity of every magnetically sorted T cell population. Genomic DNA was isolated from every sorted fraction and measured by UV absorbance on a Nanodrop 2000c. The investigation overall reported the following: Sampling was restricted to blood, and TCR repertoires in tissues likely differ from the TCR repertoires found in blood. The genetic and exposure-history diversity represented was limited by the small number of donors. Naive subsets generally had larger estimated clonotype richness than memory subsets did. Clonotypes shared by all four sorted-subset donors showed higher generation probabilities than non-shared clonotypes. Roughly 5.2% of naive CD4, 3.5% of naive CD8, approximately 2.2% of memory CD4, and approximately 0.39% of memory CD8 clonotypes were shared across several donors. Pairwise subsampling led to the expectation that sequencing depth would affect the degree of clonotype sharing among donors. Rarefaction of sorted-subset datasets indicated incomplete sequencing despite the large sequencing depth.

As regards this clone: Its antigen is unknown. No base-level quality is on record; no much larger clone is a single base apart.

What was sequenced was naive CD4+ T cells sorted from blood. In the paper's terms, the cell subset or site label means: CD45RA+ positively selected. This TCR derives from a woman in her 30s in good health. The chain uses TRBV5-1 and TRBJ2-7; the D gene assignment is perhaps TRBD1 or TRBD2, with each matching 5 bases. Read as DNA, the sequence is TGCGCCAGCGAGGGGTGGATCTACGAGCAGTACTTC. Its protein reads: CASEGWIYEQYF.